A single sample is the source of the 11 T cell receptor beta chains below, sequenced in a study of OX40 agonist ivuxolimab in advanced cancers. Clones were sequenced by immunoSEQ multiplex PCR, and TCRdb holds only the in-frame ones, with some missing. The table lists more than 80,000 clones, roughly nine tenths of them singletons. This sample comprised CD4+ or CD8+ T cells sorted from blood, obtained in a trial of the OX40 agonist ivuxolimab. The receptors here all came from an adult with an advanced solid tumor such as melanoma, head and neck, liver or kidney cancer.

V is TRBV28 and J is TRBJ1-3, with unresolved D. V was clipped by 3 bases and J by 4 bases, with 4 bases between them. The CDR3 loop spans 12 amino acids. CDR1 and CDR2 (germline): MDHEN, SYDVKM. In nucleotides, the CDR3 is TGTGCCAGCAGTTTGCTAGGAAACACCATATATTTT. It codes for CASSLLGNTIYF.

This chain connects TRBV18 to TRBJ1-1; TRBD1 is a possible D gene (5 bases). This CDR3 is 17 amino acids long. Trimming shortened V by 4 bases and J by 0 bases, and 18 bases separated the two germline ends. The germline CDR1 and CDR2 sequences are KGHSH and LQKENI. CDR3 protein: CASSLGMLGRMNTEAFF. DNA of the CDR3: TGTGCCAGCTCACTTGGAATGCTGGGACGCATGAACACTGAAGCTTTCTTT.

The chain has TRBV6-1 and TRBJ2-7; 7 bases are a match to TRBD2. The CDR3 consists of 14 residues. After removal of 2 bases from V and 3 bases from J, the junction contained 4 bases not matched to a gene. In germline, CDR1 is MNHNS, CDR2 SASEGT. The CDR3 protein is CASSEREGNYEQYF. CDR3 DNA: TGTGCCAGCAGTGAAAGGGAGGGGAACTACGAGCAGTACTTC.

This clone came up a few times. V gene TRBV14 combines with J gene TRBJ2-2, with D possibly TRBD2 on 5 matching bases. The CDR3 contains 13 residues. Trimming stripped 8 bases from V and 5 bases from J, with 12 bases between. The V gene's germline CDR1 is SGHDN and CDR2 FVKESK. CDR3 region: CASGPRGTGELFF. Here the CDR3 DNA reads TGTGCCAGCGGGCCGCGAGGGACCGGGGAGCTGTTTTTT. Full variable domain (outside the CDR3, taken from reference TRBV14 and TRBJ2-2): EAGVTQFPSHSVIEKGQTVTLRCDPISGHDNLYWYRRVMGKEIKFLLHFVKESKQDESGMPNNRFLAERTGGTYSTLKVQPAELEDSGVYFCASGPRGTGELFFGEGSRLTVL.

The V and J genes are TRBV10-3 and TRBJ1-2; TRBD1 matches 10 bases. V was pared by 5 bases and J by 4 bases, with 13 bases of the junction left unmatched. The CDR3 is 17 residues long. Per germline, CDR1 ENHRY and CDR2 SYGVKD. The CDR3 protein is CAISPTTDRGKSYGYTF. The CDR3 DNA follows: TGTGCCATCAGTCCTACAACGGACAGGGGGAAGTCCTATGGCTACACCTTC.

The rearrangement joins TRBV19 to TRBJ2-4; D might be TRBD2 (6 bases). There are 13 residues in the CDR3. Germline V gene sequence: CDR1 LNHDA, CDR2 SQIVND (reference sequence). Trimming removed 5 bases at V and 6 bases at J, with 11 bases between. The CDR3 protein is CASSVDYRNIQYF. CDR3 nucleotides: TGTGCCAGTAGTGTGGACTACAGAAACATTCAGTACTTC.

The chain combines TRBV28 with TRBJ2-7, with 9 bases identical to TRBD2. The CDR3 has 15 amino acids. Germline lookup yields CDR1 MDHEN and CDR2 SYDVKM. V lost 4 bases, J lost 4 bases, and 8 bases stayed unmatched. CDR3 loop: CASSSRGRATYEQYF. The CDR3 region has the DNA TGTGCCAGCAGTTCACGCGGGAGGGCCACATACGAGCAGTACTTC.

The chain carries TRBV28 and TRBJ2-1; TRBD2 matches 7 bases. V trimming: 6 bases; J trimming: 5 bases; junction bases outside the gene matches: 7. The germline V gene encodes CDR1 MDHEN and CDR2 SYDVKM. CDR3 length equals 14 residues. The CDR3 nucleotides read TGTGCCAGCAGATCCGGGAGGTTACACAATGAGCAGTTCTTC. Translated, it gives CASRSGRLHNEQFF.

The CDR3 nucleotides are TGTGCCAGCAGTACAGCGGGAGGGCCTAACAATGAGCAGTTCTTC. Translated, it gives CASSTAGGPNNEQFF. V is TRBV28 and J is TRBJ2-1, with 10 bases aligning to TRBD2. Losses at the gene ends were 5 bases for V and 5 bases for J; bases not matched to a gene: 6. The CDR3 runs 15 residues. The germline V gene has CDR1 MDHEN and CDR2 SYDVKM. The full variable domain, in which reference TRBV28 and TRBJ2-1 provide the parts outside the CDR3, is DVKVTQSSRYLVKRTGEKVFLECVQDMDHENMFWYRQDPGLGLRLIYFSYDVKMKEKGDIPEGYSVSREKKERFSLILESASTNQTSMYLCASSTAGGPNNEQFFGPGTRLTVL.

The rearrangement links TRBV7-3 to TRBJ2-6; no reliable D call. Trimming shortened V by 2 bases and J by 4 bases, and 9 bases separated the two germline ends. The CDR3 consists of 15 residues. The germline V gene has CDR1 SGHTA and CDR2 FQGTGA. The CDR3 DNA sequence: TGTGCCAGCAGCTTACCCGGGTCCGGGGCCAACGTCCTGACTTTC. Its protein is CASSLPGSGANVLTF.

The V and J genes are TRBV14 and TRBJ2-3, with TRBD1 matching over 7 bases. Losses at the gene ends were 3 bases for V and 2 bases for J; bases not matched to a gene: 2. The CDR3 contains 14 residues. CDR1 and CDR2 (germline): SGHDN, FVKESK. The chain's CDR3 is CASSQGQPTDTQYF. The CDR3, as DNA: TGTGCCAGCAGCCAGGGACAGCCCACAGATACGCAGTATTTT. The whole variable domain, remainder taken from reference TRBV14 and TRBJ2-3, is EAGVTQFPSHSVIEKGQTVTLRCDPISGHDNLYWYRRVMGKEIKFLLHFVKESKQDESGMPNNRFLAERTGGTYSTLKVQPAELEDSGVYFCASSQGQPTDTQYFGPGTRLTVL.